The source of this T cell receptor (beta chain) is a study of T cell repertoires in cytomegalovirus infection. About the study: Newly reported HLA-C-restricted and thoroughly characterized HLA-B-restricted CMV epitopes were employed. Based on public TCR beta signatures, there were indications of CMV infection and of a matching HLA type. The study's findings and limits: HLA-C-restricted CMV clonotypes gave the most frequent clonotype in two of eight donors. People with CMV and the relevant HLA were identified by cumulative public TCR beta family frequency.

In this sample, this clonotype turned up many times. The antigen remains undetermined. TCRdb reprocessed the reads via MiXCR and lists one record per CDR3 protein. The table lists approximately 730,000 distinct CDR3 sequences, almost 30% of them singletons. From germline, CDR1 is SEHNR and CDR2 FQNEAQ (reference sequence). V dropped 6 bases and J dropped 3; count of bases not matched to a gene: 3. The CDR3 contains 13 residues. This sequence originates from a human donor in good health (CMV status not recorded). Some clones in this sample may be carry-over from other donors' samples. Material: cultured CD8+ T cells from PBMCs, obtained from culture after CMV antigen stimulation. The rearrangement joins TRBV7-9 to TRBJ2-7; 9 nucleotides match TRBD1. The CDR3 region is CASSTTGGYEQYF. The CDR3 coding sequence is TGTGCCAGCAGTACGACAGGGGGCTACGAGCAGTACTTC.